This TCR beta chain is from a study of cytomegalovirus exposure and HLA in healthy donors. The overall study: Within an early data release were about 85 million unique TCRs drawn from HLA-typed donors. General observations from the study: Altogether, about 160 TCR beta chains were recorded as cytomegalovirus-associated.

Researchers ran the PCR with 60 Vbeta and 13 Jbeta primers. The data were produced by immunoSEQ multiplex PCR, yet TCRdb's version contains in-frame clones alone and is incomplete. The sample consists of about 95,000 clones, around 79% of them appearing once. Everyone who donated was a healthy bone marrow donor. Turning to this clone: Its specificity is not known.

Looked up from germline, CDR1 is ENHRY and CDR2 is SYGVKD. This CDR3 is 13 amino acids long. Trimming at V came to 6 bases and at J to 2 bases, leaving 3 bases not matched to a gene. The genes are TRBV10-3 and TRBJ2-7; TRBD1 matches at 8 bases. The TCR comes from a middle-aged woman in good health and CMV-seronegative. The sequenced sample was PBMCs. CDR3: CAISPGQAYEQYF. The DNA of the CDR3 is TGTGCCATCAGCCCGGGACAGGCCTACGAGCAGTACTTC.